This T cell receptor (beta chain) was recorded in a study of blood T cell repertoires in COVID-19. Study-level background: Acute-phase and convalescent COVID-19 samples originated in the United States, Italy and Spain.

Source study methods: The assay estimated nucleated cells by amplifying reference gene primers. Assay used: immunoSEQ multiplex PCR; TCRdb lists only in-frame clones, some missing. V and J calls and clone size are as listed in that table; D and trimming were resolved from the DNA. The sample holds approximately 400,000 clones; about 89% are singletons and the top ten take 1.3%. Enrollees, about 18 to 95 years old, lived in approximately 25 US areas. Participant-given clinical history determined each cohort assignment. The sequence came from a man between 25 and 39 years old who had recovered from COVID-19. The sample comprised PBMCs or T cells enriched from blood (not recorded which).

The CDR3 DNA sequence: TGTGCCAGCAGCCCAACCCGGACAGGGTCTGGAAACACCATATATTTT. It codes for CASSPTRTGSGNTIYF. This chain connects TRBV27 to TRBJ1-3, with 8 positions matching TRBD1. Trimming removed 6 bases from V and 1 base from J; junction bases left unmatched: 8. The CDR3 loop spans 16 amino acids. The V gene's germline CDR1 is MNHEY and CDR2 SMNVEV (reference sequence).